These 2 T cell receptor beta chains share one sample of origin, sequenced in a study of T cell repertoires in cytomegalovirus infection. TCRdb reprocessed the reads via MiXCR and lists one record per CDR3 protein. Here the sample spans approximately 76,000 distinct CDR3 sequences, roughly 40% being singletons. Their target antigens are unknown. The sequencing used CD8+ T cells from cultured PBMCs, collected from culture after CMV antigen stimulation. All receptors derive from a human donor in good health (CMV status not recorded). Some clones in this sample may be carry-over from other donors' samples.

The rearrangement uses TRBV4-1 and TRBJ2-1; 11 bases fit TRBD2. The CDR3 is 17 amino acids. Per germline, CDR1 MGHRA and CDR2 YSYEKL. V lost 4 bases and J lost 0; bases outside the gene matches: 5. The CDR3 DNA follows: TGCGCCAGCAGCCTACTAGCGGGGGCCAGCTCCTACAATGAGCAGTTCTTC. As protein: CASSLLAGASSYNEQFF.

This clonotype has more than one count but fewer than ten. The chain is built from TRBV7-8 and TRBJ2-7; 11 bases are shared with TRBD2. Trimming at V came to 3 bases and at J to 3 bases, leaving 4 bases not matched to a gene. This CDR3 spans 15 amino acids. Germline CDR1 reads SGHVS; CDR2 reads FQNEAQ. CDR3 DNA: TGTGCCAGCAGCTTTAGCGGGGGGGCCTTCTACGAGCAGTACTTC. Encoded protein: CASSFSGGAFYEQYF. Combining the CDR3 with reference TRBV7-8 and TRBJ2-7 gives the whole variable domain GAGVSQSPRYKVAKRGQDVALRCDPISGHVSLFWYQQALGQGPEFLTYFQNEAQLDKSGLPSDRFFAERPEGSVSTLKIQRTQQEDSAVYLCASSFSGGAFYEQYFGPGTRLTVT.